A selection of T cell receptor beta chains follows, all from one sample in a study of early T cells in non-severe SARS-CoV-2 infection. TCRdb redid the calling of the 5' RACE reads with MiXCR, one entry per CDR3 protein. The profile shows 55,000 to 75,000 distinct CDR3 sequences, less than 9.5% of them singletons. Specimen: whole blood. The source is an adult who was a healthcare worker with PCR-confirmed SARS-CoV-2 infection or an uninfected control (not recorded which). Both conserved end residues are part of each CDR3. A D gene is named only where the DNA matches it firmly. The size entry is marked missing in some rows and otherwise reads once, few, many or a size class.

CASSLEGGRNTIYF TGTGCCAGCAGCTTAGAAGGGGGAAGAAACACCATATATTTT few NA TRBJ1-3 TRBV7-9
CASPSMGSTEAFF TGTGCCAGCCCTTCGATGGGGAGCACTGAAGCTTTCTTT few NA TRBJ1-1 TRBV13
CASSIGGSGELFF TGTGCCAGTAGTATAGGGGGATCCGGGGAGCTGTTTTTT NA NA TRBJ2-2 TRBV19
CASTISSAGNYGYTF TGTGCCAGCACCATTAGCTCCGCAGGGAACTATGGCTACACCTTC NA NA TRBJ1-2 TRBV25-1
CASSFYGTARNNEQYF TGTGCCAGCAGTTTTTATGGGACGGCGAGGAACAACGAGCAGTACTTC few NA TRBJ2-7 TRBV28
CASSSGTRNSPLHF TGTGCCAGCAGCTCTGGGACTCGTAATTCACCCCTCCACTTT many NA TRBJ1-6 TRBV11-3
CASSYGTGEGTEAFF TGTGCCAGCAGCTATGGGACAGGTGAGGGGACTGAAGCTTTCTTT medium-sized TRBD1 TRBJ1-1 TRBV7-6
CASSVGGTQRGTQYF TGTGCCAGCAGCGTAGGGGGAACCCAAAGGGGTACGCAGTATTTT NA NA TRBJ2-3 TRBV9
CASSLGTNQPQHF TGTGCCAGCAGCTTAGGCACAAATCAGCCCCAGCATTTT few NA TRBJ1-5 TRBV5-6
CASSQEEARAYTGELFF TGTGCCAGCAGCCAAGAGGAGGCGCGGGCTTACACCGGGGAGCTGTTTTTT many NA TRBJ2-2 TRBV4-2
CASSPLGGRGSYNEQFF TGTGCCAGCTCACCCCTGGGCGGGAGAGGGAGCTACAATGAGCAGTTCTTC many TRBD2 TRBJ2-1 TRBV18
CSAPQGASGVSAYNEQFF TGCAGTGCGCCTCAGGGGGCTAGCGGGGTTTCGGCCTACAATGAGCAGTTCTTC many NA TRBJ2-1 TRBV20-1
CASSLGRSSQETQYF TGTGCCAGCAGTTTGGGGAGGTCCTCCCAAGAGACCCAGTACTTC NA NA TRBJ2-5 TRBV27
CASSMEKETQYF TGCGCCAGCAGCATGGAGAAGGAGACCCAGTACTTC few NA TRBJ2-5 TRBV5-1
CASSQSLKGGSEQFF TGTGCCAGCAGTCAAAGCCTCAAGGGGGGGAGTGAGCAGTTCTTC many NA TRBJ2-1 TRBV27
CASSLGRGNEQFF TGTGCCAGCAGCCTGGGAAGGGGTAATGAGCAGTTCTTC many NA TRBJ2-1 TRBV2
CASSWGYTDTQYF TGCGCCAGCAGCTGGGGCTACACAGATACGCAGTATTTT few NA TRBJ2-3 TRBV5-1
CATSDPQGRGTF TGTGCCACCAGTGATCCACAGGGTCGAGGGACCTTC few NA TRBJ1-2 TRBV24-1
CSVGTGNYGYTF TGCAGCGTCGGGACAGGGAACTATGGCTACACCTTC many TRBD1 TRBJ1-2 TRBV29-1
CASSVGGHSNQPQHF TGTGCCAGCAGCGTAGGGGGGCATAGCAATCAGCCCCAGCATTTT few NA TRBJ1-5 TRBV9
CASSLPTGGEQYF TGTGCCAGCAGCTTGCCGACAGGAGGGGAGCAGTACTTC few NA TRBJ2-7 TRBV5-6
CASSFGGRSGEQYF TGTGCCAGCAGCTTTGGCGGGAGGTCAGGGGAGCAGTACTTC many TRBD2 TRBJ2-7 TRBV7-8
CSVELAGAAGTDTQYF TGCAGCGTTGAACTAGCGGGGGCGGCCGGCACAGATACGCAGTATTTT many TRBD2 TRBJ2-3 TRBV29-1